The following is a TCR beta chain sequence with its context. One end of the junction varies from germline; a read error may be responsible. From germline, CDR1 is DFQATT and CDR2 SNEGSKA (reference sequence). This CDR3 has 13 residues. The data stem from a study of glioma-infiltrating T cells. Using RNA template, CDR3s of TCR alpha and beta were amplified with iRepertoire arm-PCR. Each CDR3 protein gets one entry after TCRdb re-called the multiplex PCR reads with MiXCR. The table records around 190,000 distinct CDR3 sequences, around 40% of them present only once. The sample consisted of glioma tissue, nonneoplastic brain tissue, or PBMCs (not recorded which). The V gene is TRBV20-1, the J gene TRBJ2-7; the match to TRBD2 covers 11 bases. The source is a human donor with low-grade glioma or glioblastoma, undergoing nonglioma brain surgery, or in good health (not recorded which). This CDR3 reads CSARVLAGDDQYF. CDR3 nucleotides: TGCAGTGCTAGGGTACTAGCGGGAGACGATCAGTACTTC.